Sequencing of this T cell receptor (beta chain) was carried out in a study of OX40 agonist ivuxolimab in advanced cancers. Study in general: As their treatment, patients were administered ivuxolimab, an agonistic anti-OX40 (CD134) antibody.

General observations from the study: Antigen specificity of clonally expanded peripheral T cells was not established.

Sampling times: baseline, cycle 4 day 1, cycle 7 day 1. Trimming removed 5 bases at V and 4 bases at J, with 17 bases between. This CDR3 region has 15 residues. The germline V gene has CDR1 SNHLY and CDR2 FYNNEI. Concerning this clone itself: Its target is not known.

Produced via immunoSEQ multiplex PCR; TCRdb's table is partial and in-frame only. Of 50,000 to 65,000 clones listed, 65% to 85% are singletons. The chain carries TRBV2 and TRBJ1-1, with a tentative D call TRBD1 (6 bases). The sequenced sample was CD4+ or CD8+ T cells sorted from blood, obtained in a trial of the OX40 agonist ivuxolimab. The TCR originated in an adult with an advanced solid tumor such as melanoma, head and neck, liver or kidney cancer. CDR3 DNA sequence: TGTGCCAGCAGTCCGCAGGGGAATCAGCCCACTGAAGCTTTCTTT. It translates to CASSPQGNQPTEAFF.